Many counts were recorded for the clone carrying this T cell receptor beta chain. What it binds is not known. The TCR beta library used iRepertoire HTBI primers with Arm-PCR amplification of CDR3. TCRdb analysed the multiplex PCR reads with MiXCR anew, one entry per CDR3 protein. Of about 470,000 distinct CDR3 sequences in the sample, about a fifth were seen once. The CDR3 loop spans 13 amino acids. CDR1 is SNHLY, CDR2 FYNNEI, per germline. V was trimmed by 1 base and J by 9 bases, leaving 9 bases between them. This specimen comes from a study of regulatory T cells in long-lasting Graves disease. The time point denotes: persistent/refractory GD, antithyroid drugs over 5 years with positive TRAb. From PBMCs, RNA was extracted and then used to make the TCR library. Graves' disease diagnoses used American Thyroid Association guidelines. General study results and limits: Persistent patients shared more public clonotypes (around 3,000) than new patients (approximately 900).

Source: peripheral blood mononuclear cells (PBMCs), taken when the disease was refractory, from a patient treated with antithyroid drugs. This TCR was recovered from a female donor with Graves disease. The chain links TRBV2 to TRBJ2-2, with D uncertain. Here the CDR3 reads CASSEEKGRELFF. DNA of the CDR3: TGTGCCAGCAGTGAAGAAAAAGGGCGGGAGCTGTTTTTT. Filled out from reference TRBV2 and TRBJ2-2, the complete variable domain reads EPEVTQTPSHQVTQMGQEVILRCVPISNHLYFYWYRQILGQKVEFLVSFYNNEISEKSEIFDDQFSVERPDGSNFTLKIRSTKLEDSAMYFCASSEEKGRELFFGEGSRLTVL.